Listed below are T cell receptor beta chains from one sample, sequenced in a study of a mutant IDH1 vaccine in newly diagnosed glioma. Antigens of these TCRs are unknown. The table came from immunoSEQ multiplex PCR; TCRdb's copy has only in-frame clones and leaves some out. The sample lists 25,000 to 35,000 clones, roughly 90% occurring once. This material consisted of PBMCs, taken from a glioma patient whose treatment included an IDH1 peptide vaccine. The receptors come from a man aged 18 to 30 with glioma. The conserved cysteine and the conserved F or W are not part of the CDR3 here. The D gene is left open where the match is weak.

j_gene,v_gene,d_gene,CDR3aa
TRBJ1-1,TRBV30,-,AWSVEGITEAF
TRBJ2-7,TRBV30,TRBD1,AWSVRSWDSSEQY
TRBJ1-6,TRBV6-1,-,ASRALRKPNSPLH
TRBJ1-1,TRBV7-6,-,ASSRYETMNTEAF
TRBJ2-7,TRBV4-3,TRBD2,ASSQDLGGRPYEQY
TRBJ1-2,TRBV6-6,-,ASAPGLYGYT
TRBJ2-5,TRBV4-2,TRBD2,ASSQTSGRQETQY
TRBJ1-1,TRBV6-1,TRBD1,ATYRGAAEAF
TRBJ1-5,TRBV5-6,-,ASSLASGTYSNQPQH
TRBJ1-5,TRBV30,-,AWSTGTSNQPQH
TRBJ1-2,TRBV2,-,ASTGDTNYGYT
TRBJ2-1,TRBV6-6,TRBD2,ASSAGTSANNEQF
TRBJ2-7,TRBV5-1,TRBD1,ASSRDRGREQY
TRBJ2-7,TRBV10-3,-,AIKDNSRYEQY
TRBJ2-7,TRBV11-2,TRBD2,ASSLTIPRTSSVYEQY
TRBJ2-7,TRBV6-1,TRBD2,ASSESGTRTYEQY
TRBJ2-1,TRBV10-3,-,AISSQGQRSSYNEQF
TRBJ1-1,TRBV5-1,-,ASSIWTVEGTEAF
TRBJ2-6,TRBV14,-,ASSYHSSGANVLT
TRBJ1-5,TRBV5-6,-,ASSLEGTQPQH
TRBJ2-3,TRBV29-1,TRBD2,SVGGVSGRAWGTDTQY
TRBJ2-7,TRBV7-9,-,ASSLGRTYEQY
TRBJ1-2,TRBV7-2,-,ASSLAGRNYGYT
TRBJ2-7,TRBV30,-,AWTPSYEQY
TRBJ2-5,TRBV5-1,TRBD1,ASSVGQGQETQY
TRBJ2-1,TRBV7-2,-,ASSPEGRRKNNEQF
TRBJ1-1,TRBV23-1,-,ASRPEAF
TRBJ2-1,TRBV6-5,TRBD2,ASTGLAGGSNEQF
TRBJ2-1,TRBV7-9,-,ASSLVGAGHYNEQF
TRBJ1-5,TRBV19,-,ATKDSIASNQPQH